This T cell receptor (beta chain) was found in a study of CD4+ T cells in melanoma. General observations from the study: A reported correlation linked neoantigen-specific CD4+ T cells to CD8+, macrophage and B cell function. Reportedly, melanoma neoantigen-specific CD4+ T cells showed varied differentiation states.

V was shortened by 0 bases and J by 9 bases, with 10 bases between the two germline ends. Germline values: CDR1 SGHNT, CDR2 YYREEE (reference sequence). The CDR3 is 14 amino acids. Libraries were prepared by immunoSEQ multiplex PCR; TCRdb keeps only in-frame clonotypes and omits some of them. Seen here are some 4,600 clones, around 70% observed once, and the top ten hold less than 40%. As to this clone: Its antigen is unidentified.

The chain links TRBV5-4 to TRBJ1-6; a weak D match, TRBD1 (5 bases). The specimen sequenced was cells from a culture (not recorded whether cultured in vitro). The clonotype originates from a human donor with melanoma. This CDR3 is CASSLEGPGSPLHF. The DNA of the CDR3 is TGTGCCAGCAGCTTGGAGGGACCAGGTTCACCCCTCCACTTT.